This is a list of T cell receptor beta chains from one sample in a study of T-cell reconstitution after alpha-beta-depleted transplantation in children. TCRdb recomputed calls from the PCR reads with MiXCR, one row per CDR3 protein. The top ten clones hold around 5% of a sample with under 250,000 distinct CDR3 sequences, about 6.6% of them seen once. Sequencing used PBMCs, obtained before TCRalphabeta/CD19-depleted stem cell transplant. Every receptor here comes from a boy between 2 and 10 years old with acute lymphoblastic leukemia, due to receive a stem cell transplant. Both conserved end residues are part of each CDR3. D genes are given only for firm matches. Part of the rows lack a size; the others show once, few, many or a class for expanded clones.

>TRBD1|few|TRBV11-2|TRBJ2-7
CASSSPGQPPYEQYF
TGTGCCAGCAGCTCCCCGGGACAGCCACCCTACGAGCAGTACTTC
>-|many|TRBV9|TRBJ2-7
CASSSGDWSSYEQYF
TGTGCCAGCAGCAGTGGGGACTGGAGCTCCTACGAGCAGTACTTC
>TRBD1|many|TRBV12-3/TRBV12-4|TRBJ2-7
CASSLTGAQIYEQYF
TGTGCCAGCAGCCTAACAGGGGCTCAGATCTACGAGCAGTACTTC
>-|many|TRBV7-2|TRBJ2-7
CASSLISAYEQYF
TGTGCCAGCAGCTTAATCTCGGCCTACGAGCAGTACTTC
>-|-|TRBV20-1|TRBJ2-4
CSAGTIAKNIQYF
TGCAGTGCTGGGACGATAGCCAAAAACATTCAGTACTTC
>-|-|TRBV25-1|TRBJ2-3
CASSEPQGKVRDTQYF
TGTGCCAGCAGTGAGCCGCAGGGGAAGGTGCGAGATACGCAGTATTTT
>-|many|TRBV29-1|TRBJ2-3
CSVEVGRTDTQYF
TGCAGCGTTGAAGTGGGCAGGACAGATACGCAGTATTTT
>-|many|TRBV28|TRBJ2-3
CASSSPRSTDTQYF
TGTGCCAGCAGTTCACCCCGGAGCACAGATACGCAGTATTTT
>-|few|TRBV4-3|TRBJ2-1
CASSQETQEVGTYNEQFF
TGCGCCAGCAGCCAAGAGACGCAGGAAGTAGGAACCTACAATGAGCAGTTCTTC
>-|many|TRBV7-2|TRBJ2-3
CASSRPSSTDTQYF
TGTGCCAGCAGCCGGCCCTCTAGCACAGATACGCAGTATTTT
>TRBD1|many|TRBV15|TRBJ2-1
CATSRTGNDNEQFF
TGTGCCACCAGCAGGACAGGGAACGACAATGAGCAGTTCTTC
>TRBD1|many|TRBV7-9|TRBJ2-1
CASSLAGTAKGNKLNEQFF
TGTGCCAGCAGCTTAGCCGGGACAGCGAAGGGTAACAAGCTCAATGAGCAGTTCTTC